The 7 T cell receptor beta chains in this list originate from one sample, sequenced in a study of T cells in narcolepsy (dated by TCRdb to between 2018 and 2020). The library was built by means of the immunoSEQ multiplex PCR assay. TCRdb holds this immuneACCESS table with in-frame rearrangements only. Some clones are missing; in checked studies, unresolved V genes explain under half, and the rest has no known cause. Here the sample has some 23,000 clones; around 83% occur a single time. Of the sample, less than 0.75% falls within the top ten clones. Sequencing was done on a sample of CD45RA- memory CD4+ T cells from PBMCs. The label giving this sample's cell subset or site can be read as: memory T cells sorted ex vivo from peripheral blood. All receptors come from a human donor with narcolepsy.

This chain connects TRBV28 to TRBJ2-7; 11 nucleotides align to TRBD2. J was trimmed by 5 bases and V by 6 bases; bases with no gene match: 12. The CDR3 totals 16 residues. Germline loops: CDR1 MDHEN, CDR2 SYDVKM. This CDR3 reads CASSYLSGRAGNEQYF. The CDR3 DNA reads TGTGCCAGCAGCTATCTTAGCGGGAGGGCCGGGAACGAGCAGTACTTC.

This clone was picked up one time. The V gene is TRBV4-3, the J gene TRBJ2-6, with D perhaps TRBD2 (6 bases). V gave up 0 bases and J gave up 2 bases, with 8 bases separating them. This CDR3 contains 16 residues. Germline V lookup: CDR1 LGHNA, CDR2 YSLEER. The CDR3 DNA reads TGCGCCAGCAGCCAAGATTCGGGGGCTGGGGCCAACGTCCTGACTTTC. Translating gives CASSQDSGAGANVLTF.

This chain joins TRBV9 and TRBJ2-5, with D possibly matching TRBD2 (5 bases). In germline, CDR1 is SGDLS, CDR2 YYNGEE. The germline V and J ends were trimmed by 4 bases and 5 bases, with 12 bases remaining between them. The CDR3 spans 13 residues. The CDR3 here is CASSPGLRETQYF. For the CDR3, the DNA is TGTGCCAGCAGCCCCGGACTGCGGGAGACCCAGTACTTC.

The rearrangement links TRBV21-1 to TRBJ1-1. TRBV21-1 is a pseudogene segment. The CDR3 extends over 16 amino acids. The CDR3 bases are TGTGCCAGCAGCATTACCGGGGCCTTACTTCACACTGAAGCTTTCTTT. Encoded protein: CASSITGALLHTEAFF.

The chain uses TRBV6-5 and TRBJ2-1; D perhaps matches TRBD2 (5 bases). The CDR3 totals 14 residues. Trimming removed 9 bases from V and 8 bases from J, with 20 bases in between. Germline loops: CDR1 MNHEY, CDR2 SVGAGI. The CDR3 sequence: CASKAGILADEQFF. In DNA, the CDR3 is TGTGCCAGTAAAGCCGGGATCCTCGCTGATGAGCAGTTCTTC.

The chain couples TRBV19 to TRBJ2-1; possibly TRBD1 or TRBD2 for D (5 bases each). Germline-derived CDR1 and CDR2 are LNHDA and SQIVND (reference sequence). V dropped 1 base and J dropped 8 bases, with 15 bases sitting between them. This CDR3 comprises 15 residues. Here the CDR3 reads CASSIGDAVRHEQFF. In DNA form, the CDR3 reads TGTGCCAGTAGTATAGGGGACGCCGTTAGACATGAGCAGTTCTTC. Variable domain in full (rest from reference TRBV19 and TRBJ2-1): DGGITQSPKYLFRKEGQNVTLSCEQNLNHDAMYWYRQDPGQGLRLIYYSQIVNDFQKGDIAEGYSVSREKKESFPLTVTSAQKNPTAFYLCASSIGDAVRHEQFFGPGTRLTVL.

The rearrangement uses TRBV13 and TRBJ1-6; TRBD1 aligns across 8 bases. The germline V gene has CDR1 PRHDT and CDR2 FYEKMQ (reference sequence). The CDR3 has 17 amino acids. V dropped 2 bases and J dropped 9; count of bases not matched to a gene: 12. The CDR3 sequence is CASSLKSQGGFVSPLHF. The CDR3 DNA sequence: TGTGCCAGCAGCTTAAAGTCACAGGGGGGTTTTGTTTCACCCCTCCACTTT.